The present TCR beta chain was sequenced within a study of spatial heterogeneity in lung cancer. Overall study context: Median follow-up for sequenced PBMC samples was approximately 2 years after resection, when such samples existed. Beta-chain sequences consistently outnumbered alpha-chain sequences in detection.

The CDR3 consists of 12 residues. Germline CDR1 and CDR2: SGHVS and FNYEAQ. The V segment lost 9 bases and the J segment 16 bases; nucleotides outside the gene matches: 14. TCRdb fed the 5' RACE reads into MiXCR, producing one record per CDR3 protein. The sample carries 35,000 to 50,000 distinct CDR3 sequences, 20% to 25% recorded once. This sample's time point: blood at routine non-recurrence follow-up after resection. This sequence originates from a female donor with early-stage non-small cell lung cancer. The V gene is TRBV7-6, the J gene TRBJ2-1; the match to TRBD2 covers 8 bases. This material consisted of PBMCs, taken at follow-up. The CDR3 loop is CARSPAGTSPFF. The DNA for the CDR3 is TGTGCCAGGAGCCCAGCCGGGACTAGTCCCTTCTTC.